This passage covers 25 T cell receptor beta chains from one sample sequenced in a study of shared clonotypes between healthy human individuals. The data were produced by immunoSEQ multiplex PCR, yet TCRdb's version contains in-frame clones alone and is incomplete. The sample contains 1 million to 1.2 million clones, 70% to 85% of which appear only once. The sequencing sample was made of memory CD4+ T cells from PBMCs. Subset denoted: CD45RA-negative fraction. The origin of the receptors is a man younger than 35 in good health. Some clones in this sample may be carry-over from other donors' samples.

The chain joins TRBV30 to TRBJ1-1; D uncertain. Germline V gives CDR1 GTSNPN, CDR2 SVGIG (reference sequence). V lost 2 bases and J lost 5, with 12 bases in between. The CDR3 spans 13 residues. This CDR3 reads CAWSISLATEAFF. In DNA form, the CDR3 reads TGTGCCTGGAGTATATCGCTGGCAACTGAAGCTTTCTTT.

With regard to this clone: This could be a read error, since a much larger clone is one nucleotide away. The chain is built from TRBV5-6 and TRBJ2-3; D ambiguous. Germline assignment: CDR1 SGHDT and CDR2 YYEEEE. V dropped 1 base and J dropped 4 bases, with 4 bases sitting between them. The CDR3 is 12 amino acids. The chain's CDR3 is CASSLRADTQYF. CDR3 bases: TGTGCCAGCAGCTTGCGCGCAGATACGCAGTATTTT.

The V call is TRBV28, the J call TRBJ2-7; D possibly corresponds to TRBD1 (6 bases). This CDR3 has 15 residues. Germline lookup yields CDR1 MDHEN and CDR2 SYDVKM. V shed 5 bases and J shed 3 bases, with 17 bases lying between them. The CDR3 reads CASSLGAGVIYEQYF. In DNA form, the CDR3 reads TGTGCCAGCAGTCTGGGCGCAGGGGTGATCTACGAGCAGTACTTC.

The table lists this clone with a count of one. CDR3 sequence: CASSVTTLAGGTDTQYF. CDR3 bases: TGTGCCAGCAGCGTAACAACCTTAGCGGGAGGTACAGATACGCAGTATTTT. This sequence joins TRBV9 and TRBJ2-3, with 10 bases aligning to TRBD2. The CDR3 spans 17 residues. The V segment lost 1 base and the J segment 3 bases; nucleotides outside the gene matches: 8. CDR1 and CDR2 from the germline V gene are SGDLS and YYNGEE.

The rearrangement uses TRBV6-4 and TRBJ1-5, with D possibly being TRBD1 (5 bases). CDR3 size: 13 residues. Germline CDR1 MRHNA, CDR2 SNTAGT. Trimming left V 3 bases short and J 5 bases short, with 8 bases between. The CDR3 nucleotides read TGTGCCAGCAGTGAGAACAGGCATCAGCCCCAGCATTTT. Protein sequence: CASSENRHQPQHF.

The chain recombines TRBV10-3 with TRBJ1-3; D is perhaps TRBD1 (6 bases). CDR1 and CDR2 from the germline V gene are ENHRY and SYGVKD. Trimming removed 10 bases from V and 0 bases from J, with 19 bases in between. The CDR3 consists of 16 residues. CDR3 nucleotide sequence: TGTGCCACAACGAGCCAGGGGACTACCTCTGGAAACACCATATATTTT. This translates into CATTSQGTTSGNTIYF.

In its sample, this clone was seen a few times. V usage is TRBV11-2 and J usage is TRBJ2-7; TRBD2 agrees at 8 bases. The CDR3 is made up of 17 amino acids. V was clipped by 5 bases and J by 0 bases; unmatched bases: 12. Germline V gene data show CDR1 as SGHAT and CDR2 as FQNNGV. The CDR3 DNA is TGTGCCAGCAGCCCTACCCCTAGCGGGCCGAGCTCCTACGAGCAGTACTTC. Translation: CASSPTPSGPSSYEQYF.

The chain joins TRBV5-1 to TRBJ1-1; no clear D. Trimming pared 1 base from V and 4 bases from J, leaving 17 bases between. The CDR3 extends over 16 amino acids. Per germline, CDR1 SGHRS and CDR2 YFSETQ. The CDR3 DNA follows: TGCGCCAGCAGCTTGCAGGTTCTAGACGGCCTCACTGAAGCTTTCTTT. As protein: CASSLQVLDGLTEAFF.

V and J are TRBV27 and TRBJ1-6; D uncertain. Germline V gives CDR1 MNHEY, CDR2 SMNVEV (reference sequence). There are 12 residues in the CDR3. V was shortened by 6 bases and J by 10 bases, with 10 bases between the two germline ends. The CDR3 coding sequence is TGTGCCAGCAGAAAAGCGGGCTCACCCCTCCACTTT. Translation: CASRKAGSPLHF.

This clone came up many times. V gene TRBV6-5 combines with J gene TRBJ1-2; D possibly corresponds to TRBD1 (5 bases). V dropped 6 bases and J dropped 4 bases, with 12 bases sitting between them. Germline CDR1 reads MNHEY; CDR2 reads SVGAGI. The CDR3 spans 13 residues. Here the CDR3 reads CASSLRVGYGYTF. The CDR3 coding sequence is TGTGCCAGCAGCCTCAGGGTAGGCTATGGCTACACCTTC.

The chain is built from TRBV19 and TRBJ2-2; 9 positions match TRBD1. This CDR3 spans 14 amino acids. Trimming cost V 10 bases and J 6 bases; bases outside gene matches: 9. Germline CDR1 and CDR2: LNHDA and SQIVND (reference sequence). The CDR3 loop is CATRDRVFAGELFF. The CDR3 DNA follows: TGTGCCACCCGGGACAGGGTTTTTGCCGGGGAGCTGTTTTTT.

This clone was detected only a few times. The chain carries TRBV4-3 and TRBJ2-1, with 11 bases identical to TRBD1. This CDR3 region has 15 residues. Germline assignment: CDR1 LGHNA and CDR2 YSLEER. Losses at the gene ends were 4 bases for V and 12 bases for J; bases not matched to a gene: 11. CDR3 DNA sequence: TGCGCCAGCAGCCCTGGTGGGACAGGGGGAAACGTGCAGTTCTTC. Its protein is CASSPGGTGGNVQFF.

With respect to this clone: A far larger clone is one nucleotide away, so this likely arose from a read error. Other nucleotide sequences from this sample produce the same CDR3. This chain uses TRBV25-1 with TRBJ2-7, with unresolved D. This CDR3 region has 13 residues. Germline assignment: CDR1 MGHDK and CDR2 SYGVNS. CDR3 DNA sequence: TGCGCCAGCTCCAAAGGACCCTCCTACGAGCAGTACTTC. Encoded protein: CASSKGPSYEQYF.

The chain employs TRBV6-5 and TRBJ1-1, with unresolved D. The CDR3 extends over 14 amino acids. Germline CDR1 and CDR2: MNHEY and SVGAGI. The V end was cut by 0 bases, the J end by 5 bases, with 10 bases between. The CDR3 loop is CASSYSGPRTEAFF. The CDR3 DNA follows: TGTGCCAGCAGTTACTCCGGACCGCGAACTGAAGCTTTCTTT.

There are many counts of this clone. The chain couples TRBV5-1 to TRBJ2-7, with 9 bases fitting TRBD1. V lost 3 bases and J lost 6; bases outside the gene matches: 10. Germline CDR1 and CDR2: SGHRS and YFSETQ. There are 15 residues in the CDR3. The CDR3 spells CASSWGDGQGTEQYF. CDR3 nucleotide sequence: TGCGCCAGCAGCTGGGGTGATGGACAGGGGACCGAGCAGTACTTC.

In its sample, this clone was seen once. V and J are TRBV18 and TRBJ2-3; 10 nucleotides align to TRBD2. The CDR3 is 18 amino acids. V gave up 2 bases and J gave up 2 bases; unmatched junction bases: 10. Germline CDR1 reads KGHSH; CDR2 reads LQKENI. CDR3 protein: CASSPITPTSGPTDTQYF. The CDR3 DNA sequence: TGTGCCAGCTCACCAATTACCCCGACTAGCGGGCCCACAGATACGCAGTATTTT.

The J gene is TRBJ2-1, the V gene TRBV6-6, with 11 bases that match TRBD1. After removal of 8 bases from V and 7 bases from J, the junction contained 10 bases not matched to a gene. The CDR3 runs 15 residues. Germline CDR1 reads MNHNY; CDR2 reads SVGAGI (reference sequence). The CDR3 here is CASCSGQGVGNEQFF. DNA of the CDR3: TGTGCCAGCTGCTCGGGACAGGGGGTGGGGAATGAGCAGTTCTTC.

The gene calls are TRBV6-1 and TRBJ1-2; no definite D call. CDR1 and CDR2 from the germline V gene are MNHNS and SASEGT. With 0 bases removed from V and 1 base from J, the gap between germline ends came to 18 bases. This CDR3 region has 18 residues. The CDR3 is CASSEALRALPHNYGYTF. CDR3 DNA sequence: TGTGCCAGCAGTGAAGCCCTAAGGGCCCTTCCACATAACTATGGCTACACCTTC.

The rearrangement links TRBV5-1 to TRBJ2-5, with D unclear. V was pared by 4 bases and J by 2 bases, with 15 bases between. The CDR3 covers 15 residues. CDR1 is SGHRS and CDR2 is YFSETQ in the germline V gene. CDR3 sequence (DNA): TGCGCCAGCAGCCCGCAACCGCCTCTACAAGAGACCCAGTACTTC. Amino acid sequence: CASSPQPPLQETQYF.

The J gene is TRBJ1-1, the V gene TRBV27; 8 bases align to TRBD1. CDR3 size: 14 residues. The V and J ends lost 6 bases and 4 bases, in that order; junction bases with no gene match: 7. CDR1 MNHEY and CDR2 SMNVEV come from the germline V gene (reference sequence). The CDR3 region is CASSRITGGTEAFF. The CDR3 DNA follows: TGTGCCAGCAGCCGGATAACAGGGGGCACTGAAGCTTTCTTT.

This chain joins TRBV19 and TRBJ1-2, with TRBD1 as a possible D gene (6 bases). CDR3 length: 13 amino acids. Trimming shortened V by 9 bases and J by 4 bases, and 15 bases separated the two germline ends. Germline V gene sequence: CDR1 LNHDA, CDR2 SQIVND (reference sequence). For the CDR3, the DNA is TGTGCCAGCAACAGGGAATCCAGCTATGGCTACACCTTC. It specifies CASNRESSYGYTF.

This sequence joins TRBV6-5 and TRBJ1-2, with no clear D. This CDR3 comprises 11 residues. CDR1 and CDR2 (germline): MNHEY, SVGAGI. The germline V and J ends were trimmed by 6 bases and 3 bases, with 5 bases remaining between them. The CDR3 sequence: CASSGYYGYTF. In DNA, the CDR3 is TGTGCCAGCAGCGGGTACTATGGCTACACCTTC.

This clone has a single count. This chain connects TRBV5-1 to TRBJ2-2; 9 bases line up with TRBD2. The CDR3 is made up of 19 amino acids. Germline CDR1 and CDR2: SGHRS and YFSETQ. The junction had 9 bases not matched to a gene; V was cut back by 0 bases and J by 0 bases. CDR3: CASSLAGGLASANTGELFF. The DNA for the CDR3 is TGCGCCAGCAGCTTGGCGGGCGGACTAGCGTCCGCGAACACCGGGGAGCTGTTTTTT.

The genes are TRBV5-1 and TRBJ1-1; D perhaps matches TRBD1 (6 bases). The ends were cut back, 5 bases at V and 5 bases at J, with 16 bases in the middle. The CDR3 runs 14 residues. Germline values: CDR1 SGHRS, CDR2 YFSETQ. The CDR3, as DNA: TGCGCCAGCAGACTCACAGGGTTGAGGACTGAAGCTTTCTTT. Its translation is CASRLTGLRTEAFF.

V and J are TRBV4-3 and TRBJ2-7; TRBD1 aligns across 10 bases. Per the germline V gene, CDR1 is LGHNA and CDR2 is YSLEER. The CDR3 sequence is 16 residues long. The V gene end was trimmed by 2 bases and the J gene end by 5 bases; junction bases not matched to a gene: 9. The chain's CDR3 is CASSQRTGTGDDEQYF. For the CDR3, the DNA is TGCGCCAGCAGCCAAAGGACCGGGACAGGGGACGACGAGCAGTACTTC.